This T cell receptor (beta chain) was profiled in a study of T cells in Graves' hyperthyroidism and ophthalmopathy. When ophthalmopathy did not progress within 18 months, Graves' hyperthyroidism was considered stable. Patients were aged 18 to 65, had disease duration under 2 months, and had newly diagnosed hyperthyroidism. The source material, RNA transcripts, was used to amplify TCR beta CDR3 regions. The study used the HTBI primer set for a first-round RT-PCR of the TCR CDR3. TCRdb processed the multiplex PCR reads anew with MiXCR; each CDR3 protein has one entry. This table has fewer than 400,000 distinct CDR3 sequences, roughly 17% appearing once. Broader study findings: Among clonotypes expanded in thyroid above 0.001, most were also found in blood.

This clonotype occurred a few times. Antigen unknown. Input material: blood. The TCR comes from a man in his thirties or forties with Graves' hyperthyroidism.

CDR3 sequence reads: CASSHWTAGSTDTQYF. The CDR3 nucleotides read TGTGCCAGCAGCCATTGGACCGCCGGCAGCACAGATACGCAGTATTTT. The chain carries TRBV3-1 and TRBJ2-3; D unclear. The CDR3 runs to 16 residues. The germline V gene encodes CDR1 LGHDT and CDR2 YNNKEL (reference sequence). Trimming removed 3 bases at V and 0 bases at J, with 13 bases between.